This T cell receptor (beta chain) was identified in a study of human T cells and chemical hapten exposure. Study-wide background: Each patient's scalp received weekly diphenylcyclopropenone throughout the approximately 23-week study. Application of 0.01% DPC to the upper back was done by patch test, with a reading at 6 days.

This clonotype showed up many times. Specified time point: patch test 2, 6 weeks after DPC sensitization. The treatment was: therapeutic diphenylcyclopropenone sensitization with weekly scalp DPC. TCRdb ran MiXCR on the RACE reads and lists one entry per CDR3 protein. The table lists a few hundred thousand distinct CDR3 sequences, over 6% of them singletons. Trimming shortened V by 4 bases and J by 1 base, and 15 bases separated the two germline ends. The CDR3 runs to 16 residues. The germline V gene has CDR1 LGHDT and CDR2 YNNKEL (reference sequence). The receptor was isolated from a young woman with alopecia areata. Some clones in this sample may be carry-over from other donors' samples. Specimen: whole blood, collected in connection with sensitization to the hapten diphenylcyclopropenone (DPC). J is TRBJ2-3 and V is TRBV3-1; D is unresolved. CDR3 in DNA: TGTGCCAGCAGCCCCGTATCTCCGACCCGCACAGATACGCAGTATTTT. Translating it yields CASSPVSPTRTDTQYF.